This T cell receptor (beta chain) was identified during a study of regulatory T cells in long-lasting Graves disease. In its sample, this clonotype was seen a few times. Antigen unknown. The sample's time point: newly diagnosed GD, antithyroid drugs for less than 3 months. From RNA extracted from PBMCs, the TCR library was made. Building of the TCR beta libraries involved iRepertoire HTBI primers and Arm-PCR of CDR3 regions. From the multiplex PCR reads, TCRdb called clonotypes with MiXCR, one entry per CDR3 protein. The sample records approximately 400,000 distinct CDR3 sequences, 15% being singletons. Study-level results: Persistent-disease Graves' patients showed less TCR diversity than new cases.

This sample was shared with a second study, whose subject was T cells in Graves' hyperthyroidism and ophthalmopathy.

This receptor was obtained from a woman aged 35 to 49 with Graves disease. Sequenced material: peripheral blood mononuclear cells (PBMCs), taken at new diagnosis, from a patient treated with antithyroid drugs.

CDR3 in DNA: TGTGCCACCCGCACAGGGATGGATACGCAGTATTTT. Translated, it gives CATRTGMDTQYF. The gene calls are TRBV27 and TRBJ2-3; D is perhaps TRBD1 (6 bases). Germline CDR1 reads MNHEY; CDR2 reads SMNVEV (reference sequence). The CDR3 has 12 amino acids. V was clipped by 10 bases and J by 6 bases, with 14 bases between them.